Each of the 7 T cell receptor beta chains below was sequenced from the same sample in a study of cytomegalovirus exposure and HLA in healthy donors. PCR primers comprised 60 Vbeta and 13 Jbeta primers. Generated by immunoSEQ multiplex PCR, the TCRdb table keeps only in-frame clones and is missing some. The table lists fewer than 150,000 clones, more than 75% of them singletons. Sequencing used PBMCs. The source is a man aged 25 to 40 in good health and CMV-seronegative.

J is TRBJ2-7 and V is TRBV5-1; D call uncertain. The CDR3 consists of 12 residues. V lost 0 bases to trimming and J lost 9 bases, with 10 bases between them. CDR1 is SGHRS, CDR2 YFSETQ, per germline. CDR3 nucleotide sequence: TGCGCCAGCAGCTTGGAGTTGGGCGTGCAGTACTTC. It specifies CASSLELGVQYF. Looking up the rest from reference TRBV5-1 and TRBJ2-7 gives the full variable domain: KAGVTQTPRYLIKTRGQQVTLSCSPISGHRSVSWYQQTPGQGLQFLFEYFSETQRNKGNFPGRFSGRQFSNSRSEMNVSTLELGDSALYLCASSLELGVQYFGPGTRLTVT.

This chain joins TRBV11-2 and TRBJ2-7; TRBD1 matches 7 bases. J lost 4 bases, V lost 0 bases, and 0 bases had no gene match. This CDR3 is built from 13 residues. CDR1 is SGHAT, CDR2 FQNNGV, per germline. The CDR3 DNA reads as TGTGCCAGCAGCTTAGAACAGGGGTACGAGCAGTACTTC. Translation gives CASSLEQGYEQYF.

The CDR3 loop reads CASSYRSVHEQYF. For the CDR3, the DNA is TGTGCCAGCAGTTACCGCAGTGTCCACGAGCAGTACTTC. V and J are TRBV6-5 and TRBJ2-7; D ambiguous. CDR3 size: 13 residues. V lost 2 bases, J lost 5 bases, and 10 bases lay in between. Germline V lookup: CDR1 MNHEY, CDR2 SVGAGI.

The chain has TRBV30 and TRBJ1-5; 8 bases agree with TRBD1. CDR3 length equals 13 residues. Losses at the gene ends were 4 bases for V and 6 bases for J; bases not matched to a gene: 5. Germline CDR1 reads GTSNPN; CDR2 reads SVGIG (reference sequence). CDR3 DNA: TGTGCCTGGAACAGGGGGTCTGGTCAGCCCCAGCATTTT. It is translated as CAWNRGSGQPQHF.

The rearrangement joins TRBV6-1 to TRBJ2-7; the match to TRBD2 covers 11 bases. The V gene's germline CDR1 is MNHNS and CDR2 SASEGT. Trimming removed 0 bases from V and 0 bases from J; junction bases left unmatched: 4. CDR3 length: 17 amino acids. The CDR3 reads CASSEAWTSGYSYEQYF. CDR3 bases: TGTGCCAGCAGTGAAGCTTGGACTAGCGGGTACTCCTACGAGCAGTACTTC.

This clone has just one count. The chain combines TRBV7-9 with TRBJ1-2; 7 bases line up with TRBD1. CDR1 is SEHNR, CDR2 FQNEAQ, per germline (reference sequence). V was clipped by 5 bases and J by 3 bases; unmatched bases: 3. This CDR3 is built from 13 residues. The CDR3 DNA reads as TGTGCCAGCAGCGCAACAGGGGACTATGGCTACACCTTC. Translating it yields CASSATGDYGYTF.

This clone was found a few times. The identical CDR3 is also encoded by other nucleotide sequences in the sample. V usage is TRBV28 and J usage is TRBJ2-7, with 9 bases aligning to TRBD2. Unmatched junction bases numbered 1, after V lost 2 bases and J lost 2 bases. Germline V gene lookup returns CDR1 MDHEN and CDR2 SYDVKM. The CDR3 has 14 residues. The CDR3 sequence is CASSLAGGPYEQYF. CDR3 nucleotides: TGTGCCAGCAGTTTAGCGGGAGGGCCCTACGAGCAGTACTTC.